The 19 T cell receptor beta chains reported below all come from one sample, sequenced in a study of T cells in Graves' hyperthyroidism and ophthalmopathy (dated by TCRdb to between 2018 and 2021). Receptor libraries were prepared by multiplex PCR. Sequencing was carried out with an Illumina HiSeq 2000. The TCR beta CDR3 regions were amplified from the RNA transcripts. For the first round of RT-PCR on the TCR CDR3, the HTBI primer set was used together with the Qiagen OneStep RT-PCR kit. TCRdb handled the public reads itself, with Q25 trimming in fastp and clone calling in MiXCR, and kept productive beta chains. Each entry merges the rows of one CDR3 protein and shows their most common DNA and genes. In all, the sample holds more than 500,000 distinct CDR3 sequences, and 14% of those were seen once. The biggest ten clones account for about 14% of the sample. The sample taken for sequencing was blood. These receptor sequences come from a woman in her thirties or forties with Graves' hyperthyroidism.

The V and J genes are TRBV28 and TRBJ1-1, with 7 bases matching TRBD1. The CDR3 totals 16 residues. Germline V gene sequence: CDR1 MDHEN, CDR2 SYDVKM. Unmatched junction bases numbered 16, after V lost 5 bases and J lost 7 bases. This CDR3 reads CASSVYSGTVNDEAFF. DNA of the CDR3: TGTGCCAGCAGTGTATACTCCGGGACAGTCAACGATGAAGCTTTCTTT.

This clonotype was seen more than once but under ten times. J is TRBJ1-2 and V is TRBV12-3 or TRBV12-4; TRBD1 matches at 9 bases. The CDR3 extends over 16 amino acids. The trim removed 3 bases at V and 4 bases at J, leaving 9 bases unmatched. CDR3 in DNA: TGTGCCAGCAGTTTCTCCGGGACAGGGCGGCTCTATGGCTACACCTTC. This sequence encodes CASSFSGTGRLYGYTF.

This clonotype was counted many times. The chain joins TRBV20-1 to TRBJ2-7; D is possibly TRBD1 (5 bases). There are 13 residues in the CDR3. The germline V gene has CDR1 DFQATT and CDR2 SNEGSKA (reference sequence). Trimming removed 3 bases at V and 0 bases at J, with 9 bases between. CDR3 region: CSARARVSYEQYF. The DNA of the CDR3 is TGCAGTGCTAGGGCCAGGGTCTCCTACGAGCAGTACTTC.

This clonotype was recorded many times. The chain recombines TRBV3-1 with TRBJ2-3; D is uncertain. Per the germline V gene, CDR1 is LGHDT and CDR2 is YNNKEL (reference sequence). CDR3 length: 14 residues. The ends were cut back, 1 base at V and 4 bases at J, with 9 bases in the middle. In DNA form, the CDR3 reads TGTGCCAGCAGCCAAGCCGCGGCCCCAGATACGCAGTATTTT. Its translation: CASSQAAAPDTQYF.

This clonotype was seen at least ten times. The rearrangement uses TRBV7-9 and TRBJ1-1, with D perhaps TRBD1 (6 bases). From germline, CDR1 is SEHNR and CDR2 FQNEAQ (reference sequence). V lost 1 base and J 10 bases, leaving 19 bases between the germline ends. The CDR3 has 15 residues. CDR3 sequence: CASSLEVGGVEGAFF. In DNA form, the CDR3 reads TGTGCCAGCAGCTTAGAGGTAGGGGGTGTCGAGGGAGCTTTCTTT.

V and J are TRBV9 and TRBJ1-2; 7 bases line up with TRBD1. The J segment lost 0 bases and the V segment lost 7 bases, leaving 9 bases of the junction unmatched. CDR1 is SGDLS and CDR2 is YYNGEE in the germline V gene. CDR3 length equals 15 residues. CDR3 sequence reads: CASRLRDSPNYGYTF. CDR3 in DNA: TGTGCCAGCCGACTAAGGGACAGCCCTAACTATGGCTACACCTTC.

There are many counts of this clonotype. This chain connects TRBV28 to TRBJ2-1, with TRBD2 matching 7 bases. Germline-derived CDR1 and CDR2 are MDHEN and SYDVKM. J gave up 1 base and V 3 bases, and 3 bases lay outside the gene matches. CDR3 length: 15 amino acids. The CDR3 here is CASSFAGESYNEQFF. CDR3 nucleotides: TGTGCCAGCAGTTTCGCGGGAGAATCCTACAATGAGCAGTTCTTC. The full variable domain, rest sourced from reference TRBV28 and TRBJ2-1, is DVKVTQSSRYLVKRTGEKVFLECVQDMDHENMFWYRQDPGLGLRLIYFSYDVKMKEKGDIPEGYSVSREKKERFSLILESASTNQTSMYLCASSFAGESYNEQFFGPGTRLTVL.

This clonotype was picked up many times. V and J are TRBV6-5 and TRBJ2-2, with D possibly TRBD2 on 6 matching bases. V gave up 2 bases and J gave up 9 bases, with 16 bases separating them. Germline CDR1 and CDR2: MNHEY and SVGAGI. This CDR3 contains 15 residues. CDR3 sequence: CASSYSDGGPRELFF. In DNA form, the CDR3 reads TGTGCCAGCAGTTACAGTGACGGAGGGCCAAGGGAGCTGTTTTTT.

The chain links TRBV10-3 to TRBJ2-3, with TRBD1 as a possible D gene (5 bases). The CDR3 loop spans 14 amino acids. Germline V lookup: CDR1 ENHRY, CDR2 SYGVKD. The V end was cut by 10 bases, the J end by 4 bases, with 18 bases between. The CDR3 region has the DNA TGTGCCACCAGCTATGACAGAGCTTCAGATACGCAGTATTTT. Translating gives CATSYDRASDTQYF.

This clonotype was seen a handful of times. This chain joins TRBV28 and TRBJ2-7; 8 bases are shared with TRBD1. Trimming cost V 4 bases and J 6 bases; bases outside gene matches: 5. Looked up from germline, CDR1 is MDHEN and CDR2 is SYDVKM. The CDR3 loop spans 13 amino acids. The CDR3 bases are TGTGCCAGCAGTTCAACCGGGACAGGCGAGCAGTACTTC. Translating it yields CASSSTGTGEQYF. Combining the CDR3 with reference TRBV28 and TRBJ2-7 gives the whole variable domain DVKVTQSSRYLVKRTGEKVFLECVQDMDHENMFWYRQDPGLGLRLIYFSYDVKMKEKGDIPEGYSVSREKKERFSLILESASTNQTSMYLCASSSTGTGEQYFGPGTRLTVT.

This clonotype occurred many times. The chain employs TRBV29-1 and TRBJ2-7; a weak D match, TRBD1 (6 bases). In germline, CDR1 is SQVTM, CDR2 ANQGSEA. This CDR3 has 13 residues. The V gene lost 7 bases and the J gene lost 0 bases, with 13 bases spanning the gap. CDR3 amino acids: CSAQGLSSYEQYF. The DNA for the CDR3 is TGCAGCGCTCAGGGGCTTAGCTCCTACGAGCAGTACTTC.

A single count supports this clonotype. Given a much more abundant clone one base away, this may be a read error. This chain joins TRBV6-1 and TRBJ2-1, with 11 bases matching TRBD2. The CDR3 covers 15 residues. In germline, CDR1 is MNHNS, CDR2 SASEGT. The CDR3 sequence is CASRLAGEFSNEQSF. The CDR3 nucleotides are TGTGCCAGCAGACTAGCGGGAGAATTCTCCAATGAGCAGTCCTTC.

The sample holds many counts of this clonotype. The rearrangement links TRBV20-1 to TRBJ2-3; D call uncertain. Germline values: CDR1 DFQATT, CDR2 SNEGSKA (reference sequence). V lost 4 bases and J 5 bases, leaving 7 bases between the germline ends. This CDR3 region has 11 residues. CDR3 sequence: CSAIGLDTQYF. The DNA of the CDR3 is TGCAGTGCTATCGGGCTAGATACGCAGTATTTT.

This clonotype has at least ten counts. The chain carries TRBV20-1 and TRBJ2-1, with 12 bases matching TRBD2. The germline CDR1 and CDR2 sequences are DFQATT and SNEGSKA (reference sequence). Trimming at V came to 4 bases and at J to 4 bases, leaving 29 bases not matched to a gene. The CDR3 runs 23 residues. In DNA, the CDR3 is TGCAGTGCTATCAACCCCCCCACAGGGACTCTAGCGGGAGGGCCCTACCGATACAATGAGCAGTTCTTC. Amino acid sequence: CSAINPPTGTLAGGPYRYNEQFF.

This clonotype was picked up many times. The chain carries TRBV2 and TRBJ1-2, with D hard to call. The CDR3 is made up of 13 amino acids. Germline CDR1 reads SNHLY; CDR2 reads FYNNEI. The V and J ends lost 4 bases and 3 bases respectively, with 9 bases between them. This CDR3 reads CASSGTDYYGYTF. The CDR3 DNA reads TGTGCCAGCAGTGGAACAGACTACTATGGCTACACCTTC.

The chain joins TRBV5-1 to TRBJ1-2; 9 bases are shared with TRBD1. Germline V gene lookup returns CDR1 SGHRS and CDR2 YFSETQ. The length of the CDR3 is 14 residues. V was clipped by 0 bases and J by 7 bases; unmatched bases: 4. This chain's CDR3 is CASSLGDRVTGYTF. The DNA of the CDR3 is TGCGCCAGCAGCTTGGGGGACAGGGTAACTGGCTACACCTTC.

The V and J genes are TRBV3-1 and TRBJ2-7, with D perhaps matching TRBD2 (6 bases). CDR1 and CDR2 (germline): LGHDT, YNNKEL (reference sequence). Trimming removed 3 bases from V and 2 bases from J, with 23 bases in between. The CDR3 is made up of 18 amino acids. The CDR3 nucleotides are TGTGCCAGCAGCCATTCCTTACGGGGACTCCCTAAAACCTACGAGCAGTACTTC. It specifies CASSHSLRGLPKTYEQYF.

This clonotype was seen repeatedly, ten times or more. The chain employs TRBV2 and TRBJ2-1, with 13 bases aligning to TRBD2. V trimming: 6 bases; J trimming: 4 bases; junction bases outside the gene matches: 3. This CDR3 comprises 15 residues. The germline V gene encodes CDR1 SNHLY and CDR2 FYNNEI. CDR3 in amino acids: CASRRGLAGYNEQFF. The CDR3 region has the DNA TGTGCCAGCAGACGGGGACTAGCGGGATACAATGAGCAGTTCTTC.

Comment on this clonotype: A read error may be the cause here, since a much bigger clone is one base away. The chain couples TRBV5-1 to TRBJ2-7, with TRBD1 matching over 9 bases. Germline CDR1 SGHRS, CDR2 YFSETQ. This CDR3 comprises 14 residues. CDR3 bases: TGCGCCAGCGGCTTGGGGGACAGGGTCCACGAGCAGTACTTC. Its translation is CASGLGDRVHEQYF.